This T cell receptor beta chain was profiled in a study of T cell responses to AZD1222 COVID-19 vaccine. Points from the study as a whole: The donor cohort was predominantly white British with a female majority, and clonal diversity may have been underestimated. Two AZD1222 administrations were followed by greater Spike-specific TCR breadth and depth.

The assay was immunoSEQ multiplex PCR, and TCRdb's table has in-frame clones only and misses some. The table lists 150,000 to 160,000 clones, over 80% of them singletons. V was pared by 1 base and J by 0 bases, with 7 bases between. Germline V gene data show CDR1 as SGHRS and CDR2 as YFSETQ. There are 14 residues in the CDR3. This clone was picked up one time. Antigen unknown. The sequencing used peripheral blood, collected 28 days after the second AZD1222 dose. The sequence came from an adult who received the AZD1222 COVID-19 vaccine. This sequence joins TRBV5-1 and TRBJ1-2; D remains ambiguous. This CDR3 reads CASSLTDSNYGYTF. In DNA, the CDR3 is TGCGCCAGCAGCTTGACAGATTCTAACTATGGCTACACCTTC.